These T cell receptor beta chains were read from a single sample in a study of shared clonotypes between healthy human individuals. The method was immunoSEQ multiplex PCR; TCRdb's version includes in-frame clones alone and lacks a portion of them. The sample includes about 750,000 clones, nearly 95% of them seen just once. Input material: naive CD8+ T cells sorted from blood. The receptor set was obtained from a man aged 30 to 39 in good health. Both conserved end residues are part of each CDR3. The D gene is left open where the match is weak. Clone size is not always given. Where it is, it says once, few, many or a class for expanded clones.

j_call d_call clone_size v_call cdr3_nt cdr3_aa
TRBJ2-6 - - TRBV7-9 TGTGCCAGCAGCCCCAAGACAGGACCCCACTCTGGGGCCAACGTCCTGACTTTC CASSPKTGPHSGANVLTF
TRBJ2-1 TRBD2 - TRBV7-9 TGTGCCAGCAGCTTAGCGTCTGGCGGGAGGGCCCCGGCTGAGCAGTTCTTC CASSLASGGRAPAEQFF
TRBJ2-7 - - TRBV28 TGTGCCAGCAGTCCCACCCCCTACGAGCAGTACTTC CASSPTPYEQYF
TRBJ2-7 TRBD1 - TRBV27 TGTGCCAGCAGTTCCCGGGACAGGGTTGAGCAGTACTTC CASSSRDRVEQYF
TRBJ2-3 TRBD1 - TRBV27 TGTGCCAGCAGTCCCCGGGACAGGCCCACAGATACGCAGTATTTT CASSPRDRPTDTQYF
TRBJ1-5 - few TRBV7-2 TGTGCCAGCAGCGCCATGTCAGCTTCTCAGCCCCAGCATTTT CASSAMSASQPQHF
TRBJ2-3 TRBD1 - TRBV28 TGTGCCAGCAGTTTAAGGCGGACAGGAATATTATTCACAGATACGCAGTATTTT CASSLRRTGILFTDTQYF
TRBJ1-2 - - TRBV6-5 TGTGCCAGCAGTTACTCGCCAGGCTACTATGGCTACACCTTC CASSYSPGYYGYTF
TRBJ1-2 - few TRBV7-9 TGTGCCAGCAGCCCTGTTGGGGATGGCTACACCTTC CASSPVGDGYTF
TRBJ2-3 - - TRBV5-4 TGTGCCAGCAGCTTGTCAGCAGATACGCAGTATTTT CASSLSADTQYF
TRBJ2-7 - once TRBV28 TGTGCCAGCAGTTTTCGGGGAAACGAGCAGTACTTC CASSFRGNEQYF
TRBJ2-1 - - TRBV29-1 TGCAGCGTAGATCCCCGGCCAGGGAGCTCCTACAATGAGCAGTTCTTC CSVDPRPGSSYNEQFF
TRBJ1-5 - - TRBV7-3 TGTGCCAGCAGCTCGAAAGAGTTGCAGGCCAATCAGCCCCAGCATTTT CASSSKELQANQPQHF
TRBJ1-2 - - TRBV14 TGTGCCAGCAGCCAACTAGTTTCACCACATGGCTACACCTTC CASSQLVSPHGYTF
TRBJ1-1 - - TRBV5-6 TGTGCCAGCAGCTTTCTCGAGAACACTGAAGCTTTCTTT CASSFLENTEAFF
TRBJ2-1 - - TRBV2 TGTGCCAGCAGCGGTTCCTACAATGAGCAGTTCTTC CASSGSYNEQFF
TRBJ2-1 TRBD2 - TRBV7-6 TGTGCCAGCAGCTCCGGACTAGCGGGACTCTACAATGAGCAGTTCTTC CASSSGLAGLYNEQFF
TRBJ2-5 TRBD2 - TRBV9 TGTGCCAGCAGCGCTGAGGGACTAGCCGTATACGCGACCCAGTACTTC CASSAEGLAVYATQYF
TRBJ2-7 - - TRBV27 TGTGCCAGCAGTTCGCGGGGAAGGAACGAGCAGTACTTC CASSSRGRNEQYF
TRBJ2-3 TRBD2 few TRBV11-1 TGTGCCAGCACCCTGAGGACTAGCGGGTTCGATACGCAGTATTTT CASTLRTSGFDTQYF
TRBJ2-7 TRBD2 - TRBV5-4 TGTGCCAGCAGCTTGGTAGGAGGCGGGAGGGACGGTGAGCAGTACTTC CASSLVGGGRDGEQYF
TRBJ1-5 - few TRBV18 TGTGCCAGCTCACTTCGACAATACAATCAGCCCCAGCATTTT CASSLRQYNQPQHF
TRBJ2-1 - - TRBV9 TGTGCCAGCAGCAAAGGTTACAATGAGCAGTTCTTC CASSKGYNEQFF
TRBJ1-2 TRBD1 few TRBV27 TGTGCCAGCAGCCTAAATGACAGGGCGGGCTATGGCTACACCTTC CASSLNDRAGYGYTF
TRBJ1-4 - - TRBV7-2 TGTGCCAGCAGCCTATGGGGTACAGGGTTGGGCACTAATGAAAAACTGTTTTTT CASSLWGTGLGTNEKLFF
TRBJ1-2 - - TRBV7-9 TGTGCCAGCAGCTCCGTCAGGGGCTATGGCTACACCTTC CASSSVRGYGYTF
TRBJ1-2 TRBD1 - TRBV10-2 TGCGCCAGCAGTGAGGACCTGACTAGACAGGGACGAAGGAGGGGCTACACCTTC CASSEDLTRQGRRRGYTF
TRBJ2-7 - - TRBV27 TGTGCCAGCAGGGGGCGGGACTCCTACGAGCAGTACTTC CASRGRDSYEQYF
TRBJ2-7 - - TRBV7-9 TGTGCCAGCAGCTTAAAGGGGGACCTGACCTACGAGCAGTACTTC CASSLKGDLTYEQYF
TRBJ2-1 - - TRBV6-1 TGTGCCAGCAGTGAATCTAGGACGGACGCCTATAATGAGCAGTTCTTC CASSESRTDAYNEQFF
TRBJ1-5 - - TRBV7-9 TGTGCCAGCAGCGTGGACAGCTCCCTAAGTGGCAATCAGCCCCAGCATTTT CASSVDSSLSGNQPQHF
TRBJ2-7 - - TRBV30 TGTGCCTGGAGGGACCGGGGTCCCAGCGAGCAGTACTTC CAWRDRGPSEQYF
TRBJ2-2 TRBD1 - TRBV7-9 TGTGCCAGCAGCTCGAACCGGGACAGGGCTACCGGGGAGCTGTTTTTT CASSSNRDRATGELFF
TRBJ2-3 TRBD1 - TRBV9 TGTGCCAGCACCGGACAGGGTAGCACAGATACGCAGTATTTT CASTGQGSTDTQYF
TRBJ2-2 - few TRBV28 TGTGCCAGCAGTTTATCCATAGTAACCGGGGAGCTGTTTTTT CASSLSIVTGELFF
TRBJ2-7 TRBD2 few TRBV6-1 TGTGCCAGCAGTGAATTTATTAGCGGGAGATACGAGCAGTACTTC CASSEFISGRYEQYF
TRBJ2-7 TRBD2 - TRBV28 TGTGCCAGCAGTATCAATAGCGGGTACGAGCAGTACTTC CASSINSGYEQYF
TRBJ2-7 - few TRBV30 TGTGCCTGCCGGGGATCCTACGAGCAGTACTTC CACRGSYEQYF
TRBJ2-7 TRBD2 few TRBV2 TGTGCCAGCAGTGAGTTAAAGCGGGGTACCTACGAGCAGTACTTC CASSELKRGTYEQYF
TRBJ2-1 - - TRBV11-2 TGTGCCAGCAGCCACCCCGGGGTTGAGCAGTTCTTC CASSHPGVEQFF
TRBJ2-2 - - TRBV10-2 TGCGCCAGCAGTGAGTCGACACAAGGGGGGGAGCTGTTTTTT CASSESTQGGELFF
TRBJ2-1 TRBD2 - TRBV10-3 TGTGCCATCAGTGTAACTAGCGGGAGTGACAATGAGCAGTTCTTC CAISVTSGSDNEQFF
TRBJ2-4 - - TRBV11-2 TGTGCCAGCAGCCCCGGAGAGCATCACGGGGCCAAAAACATTCAGTACTTC CASSPGEHHGAKNIQYF
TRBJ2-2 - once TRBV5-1 TGCGCCAGCAGGATAGCCAGCACCACCGGGGAGCTGTTTTTT CASRIASTTGELFF
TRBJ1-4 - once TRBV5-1 TGCGCCAGCAGCTTGGGGTCAGAGATTAATGAAAAACTGTTTTTT CASSLGSEINEKLFF
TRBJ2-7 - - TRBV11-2 TGTGCCAGCAGCTTAGGCCTGGGCACCTACGAGCAGTACTTC CASSLGLGTYEQYF
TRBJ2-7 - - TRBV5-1 TGCGCCAGCAGCTTGGGTAGGGGTTCCTACGAGCAGTACTTC CASSLGRGSYEQYF
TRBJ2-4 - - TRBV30 TGTGCCTGGAGTGTAGGCTTCTCTGTCCAGTACTTC CAWSVGFSVQYF
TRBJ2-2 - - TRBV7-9 TGTGCCAGCAGCTTAGTGGTCAACACCGGGGAGCTGTTTTTT CASSLVVNTGELFF
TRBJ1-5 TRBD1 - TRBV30 TGTGCCTGGAACCCTGCAGGGGGTAGTCAGCCCCAGCATTTT CAWNPAGGSQPQHF
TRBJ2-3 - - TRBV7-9 TGTGCCAGCAGCTACAGTTGGGACACAGATACGCAGTATTTT CASSYSWDTDTQYF
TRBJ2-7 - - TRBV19 TGTGCCAGTAGTATGTCCCCAGGACTTGCGGTCGGGGAGCAGTACTTC CASSMSPGLAVGEQYF
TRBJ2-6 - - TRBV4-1 TGCGCCAGCAGCCAAGAAGGACAGAGAACTGGGGCCAACGTCCTGACTTTC CASSQEGQRTGANVLTF
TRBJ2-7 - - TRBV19 TGTGCCAGTGGGGACTACGAGCAGTACTTC CASGDYEQYF